The next 5 T cell receptor beta chains were all read from a single sample in a study of T cell responses to AZD1222 COVID-19 vaccine. This table comes from immunoSEQ multiplex PCR, and its TCRdb copy is limited to in-frame clones, with some not included. The data contain under 120,000 clones, around 96% of them singletons. Sequencing was performed on peripheral blood, taken on day 0 of AZD1222 vaccination. These receptors all come from an adult in good health.

The chain combines TRBV30 with TRBJ1-1, with a possible D match to TRBD1 (6 bases). Germline V gene lookup returns CDR1 GTSNPN and CDR2 SVGIG (reference sequence). CDR3 length equals 13 residues. V dropped 0 bases and J dropped 4 bases, with 9 bases sitting between them. The CDR3 DNA reads TGTGCCTGGAGTGTTGGGGGCCGCACTGAAGCTTTCTTT. Protein product: CAWSVGGRTEAFF.

The chain combines TRBV24-1 with TRBJ2-5, with TRBD1 identical over 10 bases. The V segment lost 3 bases and the J segment 5 bases; nucleotides outside the gene matches: 8. This CDR3 comprises 16 residues. The germline CDR1 and CDR2 sequences are KGHDR and SFDVKD. The chain's CDR3 is CATSDRGQGIGETQYF. The CDR3 DNA sequence: TGTGCCACCAGTGATCGGGGACAGGGGATTGGGGAGACCCAGTACTTC.

The V call is TRBV24-1, the J call TRBJ1-1; D is unclear. There are 13 residues in the CDR3. Trimming cost V 6 bases and J 3 bases, with 10 bases left between them. The germline V gene encodes CDR1 KGHDR and CDR2 SFDVKD. Here the CDR3 reads CATSSTHYTEAFF. In nucleotides, the CDR3 is TGTGCCACCAGTAGCACACATTACACTGAAGCTTTCTTT.

This clone was detected many times. The V and J genes are TRBV25-1 and TRBJ2-7; 8 bases fit TRBD1. The CDR3 spans 15 residues. Germline assignment: CDR1 MGHDK and CDR2 SYGVNS. With 4 bases clipped from V and 2 bases from J, the junction kept 7 bases outside the gene matches. The CDR3 nucleotides read TGTGCCAGCAGTGGACACAACAGGGGGGCCTACGAGCAGTACTTC. It encodes CASSGHNRGAYEQYF.

The V call is TRBV18, the J call TRBJ1-1, with D possibly TRBD1 on 5 matching bases. CDR3 size: 17 residues. The V and J ends lost 2 bases and 0 bases respectively, with 16 bases between them. Germline V lookup: CDR1 KGHSH, CDR2 LQKENI. The CDR3 reads CASSPYGTFGLNTEAFF. DNA for the CDR3: TGTGCCAGCTCACCATACGGGACCTTTGGATTGAACACTGAAGCTTTCTTT.